This TCR beta chain was observed in a study of blood T cell repertoires in COVID-19. On the study more broadly: The United States, Italy and Spain provided the acute and convalescent COVID-19 samples. T cells, B-cell-depleted T cells, or PBMCs supplied cDNA or gDNA.

In the source study's methods: Researchers report that nucleated cell counts were estimated from reference gene primer amplification. Here immunoSEQ multiplex PCR was the method, and the copy in TCRdb shows in-frame clones only, minus some. For V, J and clone size, that table is used; D and trimming come from the DNA. This table holds tens of thousands of clones, approximately 84% found once. Trimming pared 4 bases from V and 3 bases from J, leaving 14 bases between. CDR3 length: 15 residues. The germline V gene has CDR1 SGHKS and CDR2 YYEKEE (reference sequence). The chain recombines TRBV5-5 with TRBJ1-5, with D perhaps matching TRBD1 (5 bases). Sequenced material: peripheral blood. The receptor's source is a human donor in a cohort sampled during active COVID-19. CDR3 nucleotide sequence: TGTGCCAGCAGCGTTCAATCCAGGGTCAATCAGCCCCAGCATTTT. Translated, it gives CASSVQSRVNQPQHF.